These T cell receptor beta chains were read from a single sample in a study of identical twins. TCRdb analysed the 5' RACE reads with MiXCR anew, one entry per CDR3 protein. The sample shows 1.5 million or so distinct CDR3 sequences, about 30% of them seen only once. Sequencing was done on a sample of cord blood. These receptors all come from a newborn girl in good health. Each CDR3 is given with its conserved first and last residue. The order of the fields is V gene, D gene, clone size, J gene, CDR3 DNA, CDR3 protein. A D gene is named only where the DNA matches it firmly. A clone size is listed for some rows: how often the clone was seen (once, few, many), or a class if it is expanded.

V: TRBV5-1
D: TRBD1
size: NA
J: TRBJ2-3
DNA: TGCGCCAGCAGCCCCCGACAGGGGGTCTCCACAGATACGCAGTATTTT
CDR3: CASSPRQGVSTDTQYF

V: TRBV7-2
D: NA
size: NA
J: TRBJ2-3
DNA: TGTGCCAGCATCGCGCTGGGCCCAAACACAGATACGCAGTATTTT
CDR3: CASIALGPNTDTQYF

V: TRBV7-2
D: NA
size: few
J: TRBJ1-2
DNA: TGTGCCAGCAGCCCCACAGGGACCACACTCGGCTACACCTTC
CDR3: CASSPTGTTLGYTF

V: TRBV5-1
D: NA
size: NA
J: TRBJ2-2
DNA: TGCGCCAGCAGCACACGTCCGAGCACCGGGGAGCTGTTTTTT
CDR3: CASSTRPSTGELFF

V: TRBV29-1
D: NA
size: few
J: TRBJ2-5
DNA: TGCAGCGCCGAAACGTGGAAGAGAGGAGAGACCCAGTACTTC
CDR3: CSAETWKRGETQYF

V: TRBV29-1
D: NA
size: NA
J: TRBJ2-7
DNA: TGCAGCGTCATAACAGACCTGTACGAGCAGTACTTC
CDR3: CSVITDLYEQYF

V: TRBV15
D: NA
size: NA
J: TRBJ1-1
DNA: TGTGCCACCAGCAGAGTGTGGGGGATGAACACTGAAGCTTTCTTT
CDR3: CATSRVWGMNTEAFF

V: TRBV29-1
D: NA
size: NA
J: TRBJ2-2
DNA: TGCAGCGCGGGACACTCGAACACCGGGGAGCTGTTTTTT
CDR3: CSAGHSNTGELFF

V: TRBV20-1
D: NA
size: NA
J: TRBJ2-5
DNA: TGCAGTGCTAGAATTAGAGTGCCCTTTACTAGCCCCAACAGAGCACTATACCAAGAGACCCAGTACTTC
CDR3: CSARIRVPFTSPNRALYQETQYF

V: TRBV4-1
D: TRBD2
size: once
J: TRBJ2-5
DNA: TGCGCCAGCAGCCCTTTTTTCCCGCCGGGACTAGCGGGGTTGTACCAAGAGACCCAGTACTTC
CDR3: CASSPFFPPGLAGLYQETQYF

V: TRBV7-2
D: NA
size: NA
J: TRBJ2-1
DNA: TGTGCCAGCAGCTTGGGACTCCTATTCAACAATGAGCAGTTCTTC
CDR3: CASSLGLLFNNEQFF

V: TRBV28
D: TRBD1
size: many
J: TRBJ2-7
DNA: TGTGCCAGCAGTTTATCGGGACAGGGTCCCTACGAGCAGTACTTC
CDR3: CASSLSGQGPYEQYF

V: TRBV20-1
D: TRBD2
size: few
J: TRBJ2-7
DNA: TGCAGTGCTAGAGGGCCTAGCGGGACTTACGAGCAGTACTTC
CDR3: CSARGPSGTYEQYF

V: TRBV27
D: TRBD2
size: once
J: TRBJ2-3
DNA: TGTGCCAGCAGTTTACCGGGACTAGCGGGGGGGCATACAGATACGCAGTATTTT
CDR3: CASSLPGLAGGHTDTQYF

V: TRBV6-1
D: NA
size: NA
J: TRBJ1-3
DNA: TGTGCCAGCAGTGAAAGGTACAGAGACTCTGGAAACACCATATATTTT
CDR3: CASSERYRDSGNTIYF

V: TRBV7-9
D: NA
size: NA
J: TRBJ1-4
DNA: TGTGCCAGCAGCCTTGGACAGTCTGAAAAACTGTTTTTT
CDR3: CASSLGQSEKLFF

V: TRBV14
D: NA
size: NA
J: TRBJ1-6
DNA: TGTGCCAGCAGCCAGCTGGACACGGCCGTTTCACCCCTCCACTTT
CDR3: CASSQLDTAVSPLHF

V: TRBV28
D: NA
size: NA
J: TRBJ2-2
DNA: TGTGCCAGCACTACCCATGGACAGCTCGTCACCGGGGAGCTGTTTTTT
CDR3: CASTTHGQLVTGELFF

V: TRBV13
D: TRBD1
size: NA
J: TRBJ2-2
DNA: TGTGCCATCCGGACAGGGGGCAACACCGGGGAGCTGTTTTTT
CDR3: CAIRTGGNTGELFF

V: TRBV20-1
D: NA
size: NA
J: TRBJ2-5
DNA: TGCAGTCGTATTAGGGGGGAGGTTGGGACCCAGTACTTC
CDR3: CSRIRGEVGTQYF

V: TRBV4-2
D: TRBD2
size: few
J: TRBJ2-4
DNA: TGTGCCAGCAGCCAAGATGCTAGCGGGAGGGCCGGAGCCAAAAACATTCAGTACTTC
CDR3: CASSQDASGRAGAKNIQYF

V: TRBV27
D: TRBD2
size: few
J: TRBJ2-3
DNA: TGTGCCAGCAGTTTCGGACTAGCGGGAAATACGCAGTATTTT
CDR3: CASSFGLAGNTQYF

V: TRBV20-1
D: NA
size: once
J: TRBJ2-7
DNA: TGCAGTCCCCGGGGGAGCGAGGACTTCTACAATGAGCAGTACTTC
CDR3: CSPRGSEDFYNEQYF

V: TRBV5-1
D: NA
size: few
J: TRBJ2-5
DNA: TGCGCCAGCAGCTTTGATTACGGAGAGACCCAGTACTTC
CDR3: CASSFDYGETQYF

V: TRBV3-1
D: TRBD2
size: few
J: TRBJ2-1
DNA: TGTGCCAGCAGCCAAGGAGGGAGCGGGAACGTAAAGTTCTTC
CDR3: CASSQGGSGNVKFF

V: TRBV19
D: NA
size: few
J: TRBJ2-7
DNA: TGTGCCAGTAGTATAGCCGGGGGTGGCGCCGAGCAGTACTTC
CDR3: CASSIAGGGAEQYF